This T cell receptor (beta chain) was retrieved from a study of cytomegalovirus exposure and HLA in healthy donors. Study as a whole: As an earlier analysis found, around 200 million T cells yielded about 120 million unique TCR beta sequences. Study conclusions and caveats: Researchers counted around 180 TCR beta chains as cytomegalovirus-associated.

PCR used 60 Vbeta primers and 13 Jbeta primers. Here immunoSEQ multiplex PCR was the method, and the copy in TCRdb shows in-frame clones only, minus some. The profile covers approximately 160,000 clones, with roughly 76% appearing a single time and roughly 1.9% taken by the ten largest. Notes on this clone: Its antigen remains unidentified.

The germline gives CDR1 MDHEN, CDR2 SYDVKM. Losses at the gene ends were 1 base for V and 2 bases for J; bases not matched to a gene: 6. The CDR3 consists of 18 residues. Samples came from healthy bone marrow donors. The sequence came from a human donor in good health. The V call is TRBV28, the J call TRBJ2-2; 11 nucleotides agree with TRBD1. Source material: PBMCs. The CDR3 protein is CASSLLAGTGGNTGELFF. The CDR3, as DNA: TGTGCCAGCAGTTTATTAGCCGGGACAGGGGGTAACACCGGGGAGCTGTTTTTT.